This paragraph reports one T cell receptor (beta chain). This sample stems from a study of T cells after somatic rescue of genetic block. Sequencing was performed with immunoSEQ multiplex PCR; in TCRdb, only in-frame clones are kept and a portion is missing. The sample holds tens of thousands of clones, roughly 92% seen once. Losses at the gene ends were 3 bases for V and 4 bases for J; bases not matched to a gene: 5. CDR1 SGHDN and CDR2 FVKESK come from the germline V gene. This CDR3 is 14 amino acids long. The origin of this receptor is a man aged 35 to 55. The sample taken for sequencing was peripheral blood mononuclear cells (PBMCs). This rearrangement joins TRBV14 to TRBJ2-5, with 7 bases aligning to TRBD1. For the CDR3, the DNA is TGTGCCAGCAGCCAGGAAACAGGGGCAGAGACCCAGTACTTC. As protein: CASSQETGAETQYF.